The 16 T cell receptor beta chains reported below all come from one sample, sequenced in a study of long-term antiretroviral therapy in people with HIV. Samples were assayed with immunoSEQ v3.0 at survey level. Clones were sequenced by immunoSEQ multiplex PCR, and TCRdb holds only the in-frame ones, with some missing. The sample yields about 33,000 clones, about 80% seen once. Sequences were derived from unsorted PBMCs, sampled 2 years after starting antiretroviral therapy. The receptors were gathered from a woman in her forties or fifties with HIV.

The J gene is TRBJ2-7, the V gene TRBV29-1; D remains unclear. CDR3 length equals 12 residues. Germline assignment: CDR1 SQVTM and CDR2 ANQGSEA. V gave up 5 bases and J gave up 2 bases, with 10 bases separating them. As DNA, the CDR3 is TGCAGCGTTATAGGGTTTACCTACGAGCAGTACTTC. Translated: CSVIGFTYEQYF.

This clone was detected only once. The chain combines TRBV27 with TRBJ1-3, with no clear D. The CDR3 has 14 amino acids. CDR1 and CDR2 from the germline V gene are MNHEY and SMNVEV (reference sequence). V gave up 3 bases and J gave up 1 base, with 7 bases separating them. CDR3 sequence: CASSLEGSGNTIYF. The CDR3 DNA sequence: TGTGCCAGCAGTTTGGAAGGGTCTGGAAACACCATATATTTT.

The chain has TRBV20-1 and TRBJ1-1; D ambiguous. Trimming took 7 bases from V and 5 from J, leaving 11 bases between them. Germline V gene sequence: CDR1 DFQATT, CDR2 SNEGSKA (reference sequence). The CDR3 length is 11 residues. The CDR3 nucleotides read TGCAGTGTTCCTCAGAGGACTGAAGCTTTCTTT. This sequence encodes CSVPQRTEAFF.

The chain links TRBV30 to TRBJ1-4, with 8 bases matching TRBD1. Germline V lookup: CDR1 GTSNPN, CDR2 SVGIG (reference sequence). V dropped 0 bases and J dropped 7; count of bases not matched to a gene: 4. CDR3 length: 14 amino acids. DNA of the CDR3: TGTGCCTGGAGTGTTACAGGGGGGACTGAAAAACTGTTTTTT. It specifies CAWSVTGGTEKLFF.

The V call is TRBV7-9, the J call TRBJ2-1; D remains ambiguous. The CDR3 runs to 14 residues. V was clipped by 4 bases and J by 8 bases, with 15 bases between them. Looked up from germline, CDR1 is SEHNR and CDR2 is FQNEAQ (reference sequence). Here the CDR3 DNA reads TGTGCCAGCAGCTCAACCCCGGCTCTGCATGAGCAGTTCTTC. Translating it yields CASSSTPALHEQFF.

The chain combines TRBV5-1 with TRBJ1-2; TRBD1 is a possible D gene (5 bases). CDR3 size: 16 residues. V was shortened by 4 bases and J by 3 bases, with 19 bases between the two germline ends. Germline loops: CDR1 SGHRS, CDR2 YFSETQ. CDR3 in DNA: TGCGCCAGCAGCCCTACAGGCTCGGCGACTGACTATGGCTACACCTTC. Its translation: CASSPTGSATDYGYTF.

This clone is a singleton in its sample. The genes are TRBV30 and TRBJ1-1, with a possible D match to TRBD1 (5 bases). V lost 0 bases and J lost 5, with 16 bases in between. This CDR3 spans 15 amino acids. From germline, CDR1 is GTSNPN and CDR2 SVGIG (reference sequence). The CDR3 DNA reads as TGTGCCTGGAGTGTACTCCCATCCGGGGGGACTGAAGCTTTCTTT. It specifies CAWSVLPSGGTEAFF.

This clone was observed a few times. The V call is TRBV4-1, the J call TRBJ1-6; D is unresolved. Germline-derived CDR1 and CDR2 are MGHRA and YSYEKL. The CDR3 extends over 13 amino acids. V was pared by 8 bases and J by 7 bases, with 12 bases between. CDR3 sequence (DNA): TGCGCCAGCGGGAGGTTGGGAAATTCACCCCTCCACTTT. Amino acids: CASGRLGNSPLHF.

V gene TRBV4-1 combines with J gene TRBJ2-3; D gene ambiguous. This CDR3 spans 16 amino acids. CDR1 and CDR2 (germline): MGHRA, YSYEKL. Trimming cost V 0 bases and J 3 bases, with 13 bases left between them. The CDR3 sequence: CASSQDHGSSTDTQYF. The CDR3 DNA sequence: TGCGCCAGCAGCCAAGACCACGGCAGCTCGACAGATACGCAGTATTTT.

This sequence joins TRBV27 and TRBJ1-3, with D possibly being TRBD1 (5 bases). This CDR3 has 14 residues. The V gene's germline CDR1 is MNHEY and CDR2 SMNVEV (reference sequence). The V gene lost 4 bases and the J gene lost 4 bases, with 11 bases spanning the gap. The CDR3 loop reads CASSSSGRGNTIYF. The CDR3 DNA is TGTGCCAGCAGTTCATCAGGGAGAGGAAACACCATATATTTT.

J is TRBJ1-1 and V is TRBV14, with D unclear. V lost 4 bases and J 0 bases, leaving 9 bases between the germline ends. The germline gives CDR1 SGHDN, CDR2 FVKESK. The CDR3 contains 14 residues. The CDR3 region has the DNA TGTGCCAGCAGCCTCCCCGGGATGAACACTGAAGCTTTCTTT. Translation gives CASSLPGMNTEAFF.

The CDR3 spells CASSLGSMNTEAFF. CDR3 nucleotides: TGTGCCAGCAGCTTGGGCAGTATGAACACTGAAGCTTTCTTT. The chain couples TRBV5-5 to TRBJ1-1; D remains unclear. The germline V gene encodes CDR1 SGHKS and CDR2 YYEKEE (reference sequence). This CDR3 has 14 amino acids. Trimming pared 0 bases from V and 0 bases from J, leaving 6 bases between.

The rearrangement uses TRBV5-1 and TRBJ2-7, with 9 positions matching TRBD1. CDR1 SGHRS and CDR2 YFSETQ come from the germline V gene. The CDR3 consists of 16 residues. V lost 1 base and J lost 0; bases outside the gene matches: 5. CDR3 in amino acids: CASSLQGQGGSYEQYF. In DNA form, the CDR3 reads TGCGCCAGCAGCTTGCAGGGACAGGGCGGCTCCTACGAGCAGTACTTC.

The V and J genes are TRBV6-6 and TRBJ2-7, with no clear D. The germline V gene encodes CDR1 MNHNY and CDR2 SVGAGI (reference sequence). Trimming took 8 bases from V and 1 from J, leaving 18 bases between them. This CDR3 contains 15 residues. Written as DNA, the CDR3 is TGTGCCAGCTCTTCTCGCCCGGACGCTTCCTACGAGCAGTACTTC. Translated: CASSSRPDASYEQYF.

The J gene is TRBJ2-2, the V gene TRBV14; D is unresolved. Germline CDR1 reads SGHDN; CDR2 reads FVKESK. Trimming cost V 3 bases and J 2 bases, with 7 bases left between them. CDR3 length equals 14 residues. CDR3 sequence: CASSQTLNTGELFF. The DNA for the CDR3 is TGTGCCAGCAGCCAGACCCTTAACACCGGGGAGCTGTTTTTT.

This chain joins TRBV5-1 and TRBJ1-1, with TRBD1 as a possible D gene (5 bases). Trimming shortened V by 3 bases and J by 1 base, and 13 bases separated the two germline ends. The CDR3 consists of 15 residues. Germline CDR1 SGHRS, CDR2 YFSETQ. In DNA form, the CDR3 reads TGCGCCAGCAGCTCGCAGGGCCCGGAGAACACTGAAGCTTTCTTT. Protein product: CASSSQGPENTEAFF.